This T cell receptor beta chain was captured by sequencing in a study of blood T cell repertoires in COVID-19. There are 14 residues in the CDR3. Per the germline V gene, CDR1 is MNHNS and CDR2 is SASEGT. The ends were cut back, 0 bases at V and 0 bases at J, with 6 bases in the middle. Assay: immunoSEQ multiplex PCR; the TCRdb copy retains only in-frame clones and omits some. This table has 300,000 or so clones, around 92% appearing once. The receptor comes from a woman in her forties or fifties who had been exposed to COVID-19. The sample was PBMCs or T cells enriched from blood (not recorded which). The V call is TRBV6-1, the J call TRBJ2-7, with D possibly being TRBD1 (6 bases). In DNA form, the CDR3 reads TGTGCCAGCAGTGAAGCCAGGGGCTCCTACGAGCAGTACTTC. Translation: CASSEARGSYEQYF.